Following are 30 T cell receptor beta chains from one sample sequenced in a study of prognosis after radiotherapy for stage I lung cancer. From genomic DNA, TCR beta CDR3 was amplified by two-round multiplex PCR. With primers specific to each TRBV and TRBJ gene, the first-round PCR was performed. Each CDR3 protein is one row after TCRdb ran MiXCR on the multiplex PCR reads. Of 15,000 to 20,000 distinct CDR3 sequences listed, around 31% are singletons. The sequencing used PBMCs, collected before or after stereotactic body radiation therapy (not recorded which). Every receptor here comes from a donor over 45 with non-small cell lung cancer.

This clonotype appeared many times. The J gene is TRBJ1-4, the V gene TRBV3-1; possible D gene TRBD1, 6 bases. Germline V gives CDR1 LGHDT, CDR2 YNNKEL (reference sequence). The V and J ends lost 4 bases and 8 bases respectively, with 14 bases between them. This CDR3 has 14 amino acids. The CDR3 DNA sequence: TGTGCCAGCAGCCCACGGGACAACTCAGAAAAACTGTTTTTT. It yields the protein CASSPRDNSEKLFF.

On this clonotype itself: A much larger clone differs from this one at a single base, so this may be a read error. CDR3 protein: CSSSHSWGNTEAFF. CDR3 nucleotides: TGTTCCAGCAGTCACTCTTGGGGGAACACTGAAGCTTTCTTT. This sequence joins TRBV6-5 and TRBJ1-1; D uncertain. The CDR3 has 14 amino acids. The germline CDR1 and CDR2 sequences are MNHEY and SVGAGI.

Many counts were recorded for this clonotype. CDR3 nucleotides: TGCGCCAGCAGCTTGGCTAGCGGCGGTGGGGAGCAGTACTTC. Protein: CASSLASGGGEQYF. V gene TRBV5-1 combines with J gene TRBJ2-7, with 7 bases that match TRBD2. The CDR3 extends over 14 amino acids. With 0 bases clipped from V and 7 bases from J, the junction kept 7 bases outside the gene matches. Germline CDR1 reads SGHRS; CDR2 reads YFSETQ.

The chain joins TRBV6-2 or TRBV6-3 to TRBJ2-2; no reliable D call. CDR3 length: 12 residues. CDR1 MNHEY and CDR2 SVGEGT come from the germline V gene. V lost 9 bases to trimming and J lost 3 bases, with 8 bases between them. In DNA form, the CDR3 reads TGTGCCAGTGAATCGGACACCGGGGAGCTGTTTTTT. Translation: CASESDTGELFF.

This clonotype was counted many times. The chain links TRBV30 to TRBJ1-4; no definite D call. The germline V and J ends were trimmed by 2 bases and 8 bases, with 15 bases remaining between them. In germline, CDR1 is GTSNPN, CDR2 SVGIG (reference sequence). The CDR3 loop spans 14 amino acids. The CDR3 protein is CAWSWASLSEKLFF. CDR3 DNA sequence: TGTGCCTGGAGTTGGGCCTCCCTGAGCGAAAAACTGTTTTTT.

This clonotype was counted at least ten times. This could be a read error, since a much larger clone is one nucleotide away. The J gene is TRBJ1-6, the V gene TRBV3-1; TRBD1 aligns across 7 bases. Germline lookup yields CDR1 LGHDT and CDR2 YNNKEL (reference sequence). V gave up 4 bases and J gave up 9 bases; unmatched junction bases: 9. The CDR3 runs to 15 residues. CDR3 region: CASSRGGGDGSPLHF. The CDR3 DNA sequence: TGTGCCAGCAGCCGAGGGGGCGGAGACGGTTCACCCCTCCACTTT. The full variable domain, its missing parts supplied by reference TRBV3-1 and TRBJ1-6, is DTAVSQTPKYLVTQMGNDKSIKCEQNLGHDTMYWYKQDSKKFLKIMFSYNNKELIINETVPNRFSPKSPDKAHLNLHINSLELGDSAVYFCASSRGGGDGSPLHFGNGTRLTVT.

This clonotype was recorded once. Given a far larger clone just one base away, this is likely a sequencing read error. This chain links TRBV10-3 with TRBJ2-7; 7 positions match TRBD1. CDR1 is ENHRY, CDR2 SYGVKD, per germline. CDR3 length: 16 amino acids. The ends lost 10 bases at V and 5 bases at J; junction bases unmatched: 20. CDR3 region: CASGLMLSGGVHEQYF. The DNA of the CDR3 is TGTGCCAGCGGACTTATGCTATCAGGGGGAGTGCACGAGCAGTACTTC.

This clonotype was recorded at least ten times. CDR3 nucleotides: TGCAGTGCTAGACGTATGAACACTGAAGCTTTCTTT. Translated, it gives CSARRMNTEAFF. The chain employs TRBV20-1 and TRBJ1-1; D is unresolved. CDR3 length: 12 residues. Germline V CDR1 and CDR2: DFQATT, SNEGSKA (reference sequence). V dropped 2 bases and J dropped 0 bases, with 4 bases sitting between them.

This clonotype was found once. V and J are TRBV11-2 and TRBJ2-2; unclear D gene. Per the germline V gene, CDR1 is SGHAT and CDR2 is FQNNGV. V dropped 6 bases and J dropped 4 bases, with 15 bases sitting between them. The CDR3 is 15 residues long. The CDR3 region has the DNA TGTGCCAGCAGTTCCCGGCACAAGTTCACCGGGGAGCTGTTTTTT. Amino acid sequence: CASSSRHKFTGELFF.

At least ten counts were recorded for this clonotype. The chain is built from TRBV6-2 or TRBV6-3 and TRBJ1-1, with TRBD1 as a possible D gene (5 bases). Germline V gene sequence: CDR1 MNHEY, CDR2 SVGEGT. V was pared by 5 bases and J by 4 bases, with 14 bases between. CDR3 size: 14 residues. The CDR3 nucleotides read TGTGCCAGCAGTCAGCAAGGGGAGAGCACTGAAGCTTTCTTT. This translates into CASSQQGESTEAFF.

This clonotype is deemed medium-sized. The rearrangement links TRBV5-1 to TRBJ1-6; tentatively, D is TRBD1 (5 bases). The length of the CDR3 is 13 residues. Per germline, CDR1 SGHRS and CDR2 YFSETQ. V was shortened by 5 bases and J by 10 bases, with 13 bases between the two germline ends. The CDR3 reads CASRWGLGSPLHF. As DNA, the CDR3 is TGCGCCAGCAGGTGGGGGTTAGGCTCACCCCTCCACTTT.

This clonotype was picked up many times. The V call is TRBV5-1, the J call TRBJ2-7; TRBD2 matches 10 bases. CDR1 is SGHRS, CDR2 YFSETQ, per germline. J lost 4 bases, V lost 4 bases, and 2 bases had no gene match. CDR3 length equals 13 residues. The CDR3 loop is CASSQAGGYEQYF. CDR3 nucleotides: TGCGCCAGCAGCCAAGCGGGAGGGTACGAGCAGTACTTC.

This clonotype has just one count. The chain is built from TRBV6-1 and TRBJ2-7; a weak D match, TRBD2 (5 bases). Per the germline V gene, CDR1 is MNHNS and CDR2 is SASEGT. V was trimmed by 2 bases and J by 4 bases, leaving 12 bases between them. The CDR3 is made up of 14 amino acids. The CDR3 DNA reads as TGTGCCAGCAGTGAAAGAGGGAGCTCATACGAGCAGTACTTC. This codes for CASSERGSSYEQYF.

This clonotype appeared many times. V is TRBV7-9 and J is TRBJ1-1, with unresolved D. The germline V and J ends were trimmed by 5 bases and 6 bases, with 7 bases remaining between them. Germline V gene data show CDR1 as SEHNR and CDR2 as FQNEAQ (reference sequence). The CDR3 has 11 residues. The CDR3 loop is CASSTHPEAFF. CDR3 DNA: TGTGCCAGCAGCACACACCCTGAAGCTTTCTTT. Drawing the rest from reference TRBV7-9 and TRBJ1-1, the complete variable domain is DTGVSQNPRHKITKRGQNVTFRCDPISEHNRLYWYRQTLGQGPEFLTYFQNEAQLEKSRLLSDRFSAERPKGSFSTLEIQRTEQGDSAMYLCASSTHPEAFFGQGTRLTVV.

This clonotype was recorded at least ten times. CDR3 sequence: CASSVTSGYEQYF. The CDR3 coding sequence is TGTGCCAGCAGCGTGACTAGCGGGTACGAGCAGTACTTC. V and J are TRBV9 and TRBJ2-7; 10 nucleotides agree with TRBD2. The J segment lost 4 bases and the V segment lost 2 bases, leaving 0 bases of the junction unmatched. Germline V gene sequence: CDR1 SGDLS, CDR2 YYNGEE. CDR3 length: 13 amino acids. Drawing the rest from reference TRBV9 and TRBJ2-7, the complete variable domain is DSGVTQTPKHLITATGQRVTLRCSPRSGDLSVYWYQQSLDQGLQFLIQYYNGEERAKGNILERFSAQQFPDLHSELNLSSLELGDSALYFCASSVTSGYEQYFGPGTRLTVT.

The DNA for the CDR3 is TGTGCCAGCAGCCCAACAGGGACGGGTTCCTCACCCCTCCACTTT. Translating it yields CASSPTGTGSSPLHF. The chain uses TRBV6-4 and TRBJ1-6; possibly TRBD1 for D (6 bases). CDR3 length: 15 residues. CDR1 is MRHNA and CDR2 is SNTAGT in the germline V gene. Trimming removed 6 bases from V and 10 bases from J, with 19 bases in between.

In this sample, this clonotype turned up many times. CDR3 nucleotide sequence: TGCGCCAGCAGCCAAGGACAGGGTATGACTTTAAGTGAGACCCAGTACTTC. It codes for CASSQGQGMTLSETQYF. This chain connects TRBV5-1 to TRBJ2-5; TRBD1 aligns across 8 bases. Germline V CDR1 and CDR2: SGHRS, YFSETQ. Trimming cost V 4 bases and J 5 bases; bases outside gene matches: 16. The length of the CDR3 is 17 residues.

CDR3 sequence (DNA): TGTGCCAGCAGACACCAATCCGGACATGAGCAGTTCTTC. Protein product: CASRHQSGHEQFF. The V gene is TRBV7-2, the J gene TRBJ2-1; D not resolved. The germline gives CDR1 SGHTA, CDR2 FQGNSA. V was pared by 6 bases and J by 8 bases, with 14 bases between. The CDR3 has 13 amino acids. The entire variable domain, with the rest obtained from reference TRBV7-2 and TRBJ2-1, is as follows: GAGVSQSPSNKVTEKGKDVELRCDPISGHTALYWYRQSLGQGLEFLIYFQGNSAPDKSGLPSDRFSAERTGGSVSTLTIQRTQQEDSAVYLCASRHQSGHEQFFGPGTRLTVL.

With regard to this clonotype: One end of the junction does not line up with germline, which may come from a read error. This chain uses TRBV7-2 with TRBJ2-7, with a weak D call TRBD1 (6 bases). The CDR3 has 15 amino acids. Germline CDR1 reads SGHTA; CDR2 reads FQGNSA. The CDR3 sequence is CVSSSRTEASYEQYF. CDR3 in DNA: TGTGTCAGCAGCTCCCGGACAGAGGCCTCCTACGAGCAGTACTTC.

This clonotype showed up many times. The chain joins TRBV30 to TRBJ1-1, with 9 bases matching TRBD1. V trimming: 4 bases; J trimming: 5 bases; junction bases outside the gene matches: 8. The CDR3 sequence is 14 residues long. Germline CDR1 and CDR2: GTSNPN and SVGIG (reference sequence). In nucleotides, the CDR3 is TGTGCCTGGAAGACAGGGGGAGGGAGTACTGAAGCTTTCTTT. Translated, it gives CAWKTGGGSTEAFF.

As regards this clonotype: The junction shows a germline mismatch at one end, possibly a read error. The chain uses TRBV5-5 and TRBJ2-3, with D maybe TRBD2 (6 bases). There are 13 residues in the CDR3. Germline V gene data show CDR1 as SGHKS and CDR2 as YYEKEE (reference sequence). The DNA for the CDR3 is TGCGCCAGCAGCTCGGGAGTCACAGATACGCACTATTTT. Its translation: CASSSGVTDTHYF.

As concerns this clonotype: The germline gene is not matched at one end of the junction; a read error may be the cause. This chain links TRBV19 with TRBJ1-2; weak D call: TRBD1 (6 bases). This CDR3 spans 13 amino acids. Germline V gene data show CDR1 as LNHDA and CDR2 as SQIVND (reference sequence). CDR3 bases: TGTGTCAGTACCCTAGGACAGAACTACGGCTACACCTTC. It yields the protein CVSTLGQNYGYTF.

This clonotype came up many times. The rearrangement joins TRBV19 to TRBJ2-7; 8 bases are a match to TRBD2. Per the germline V gene, CDR1 is LNHDA and CDR2 is SQIVND (reference sequence). The V and J ends lost 6 bases and 10 bases, in that order; junction bases with no gene match: 11. The length of the CDR3 is 13 residues. The CDR3 nucleotides are TGTGCCAGTAGCGCCAGCGGGAGATATTCACAGTACTTC. Encoded protein: CASSASGRYSQYF.

This clonotype is labeled as medium-sized (0.01 to 0.1%). CDR3 in DNA: TGTGCCAGCAGTGTACTAGCGCGCAATGAGCAGTTCTTC. It codes for CASSVLARNEQFF. The chain carries TRBV2 and TRBJ2-1, with 7 bases matching TRBD2. Losses at the gene ends were 4 bases for V and 6 bases for J; bases not matched to a gene: 3. Germline assignment: CDR1 SNHLY and CDR2 FYNNEI. The CDR3 consists of 13 residues.

This clonotype was detected ten times or more. The CDR3 loop reads CASSPQGLSTGELFF. In DNA, the CDR3 is TGTGCCAGCTCACCACAGGGGTTGAGCACCGGGGAGCTGTTTTTT. This chain links TRBV18 with TRBJ2-2; tentative D call: TRBD1 (5 bases). This CDR3 spans 15 amino acids. The germline gives CDR1 KGHSH, CDR2 LQKENI. V lost 1 base and J 4 bases, leaving 10 bases between the germline ends.

The DNA for the CDR3 is TGTGCCAGCAGCAAGAACACAGGGGCCCATGGTTCACCCCTCCACTTT. Translating it yields CASSKNTGAHGSPLHF. V and J are TRBV6-1 and TRBJ1-6, with TRBD1 identical over 7 bases. V lost 6 bases, J lost 9 bases, and 14 bases stayed unmatched. This CDR3 has 16 residues. Germline V CDR1 and CDR2: MNHNS, SASEGT.

In its sample, this clonotype was seen once. The gene calls are TRBV4-1 and TRBJ2-7; 12 positions agree with TRBD2. The CDR3 totals 17 residues. V lost 4 bases and J lost 6; bases outside the gene matches: 13. CDR1 MGHRA and CDR2 YSYEKL come from the germline V gene. The CDR3 DNA follows: TGCGCCAGCAGCCCCGACGCAAGGACTAGCGGGACGGGCGAGCAGTACTTC. It yields the protein CASSPDARTSGTGEQYF.

This clonotype showed up many times. V usage is TRBV6-1 and J usage is TRBJ2-7; tentative D call: TRBD1 (7 bases). The V end was cut by 1 base, the J end by 5 bases, with 15 bases between. Germline CDR1 and CDR2: MNHNS and SASEGT. The CDR3 is made up of 15 amino acids. The CDR3 here is CASSEGGGGADEQYF. As DNA, the CDR3 is TGTGCCAGCAGTGAAGGAGGAGGGGGCGCGGACGAGCAGTACTTC.

This clonotype was counted ten times or more. The chain combines TRBV3-1 with TRBJ1-1; D is undetermined. CDR1 and CDR2 from the germline V gene are LGHDT and YNNKEL (reference sequence). The germline V and J ends were trimmed by 5 bases and 1 base, with 17 bases remaining between them. The CDR3 has 16 residues. CDR3 nucleotides: TGTGCCAGCAGCACACTTCTAGGGTCCGGGAACACTGAAGCTTTCTTT. Translated, it gives CASSTLLGSGNTEAFF.

This clonotype was observed at least ten times. The J gene is TRBJ2-2, the V gene TRBV18; D gene ambiguous. V gave up 2 bases and J gave up 0 bases, with 10 bases separating them. Germline V lookup: CDR1 KGHSH, CDR2 LQKENI. The CDR3 consists of 16 residues. CDR3 in amino acids: CASSPYVGANTGELFF. The CDR3 DNA reads as TGTGCCAGCTCACCATATGTCGGCGCGAACACCGGGGAGCTGTTTTTT.